The 30 T cell receptor beta chains below all came from one sample that was sequenced in a study of blood T cells in healthy people across ages. Then a second PCR, running about 6 to 12 cycles, was carried out with a sample-barcoded 5' primer and a J-beta primer mix. Via MiXCR, TCRdb re-called the 5' RACE reads, giving one row per CDR3 protein. Of more than 650,000 distinct CDR3 sequences detected, 53% appear once; the ten largest clones hold approximately 40%. The sequencing sample was made of blood. The receptors were sampled from an elderly man in good health.

In this sample, this clonotype turned up a few times. Here the CDR3 reads CASSQTSGRVYNEQFF. CDR3 DNA: TGTGCCAGCAGCCAGACTAGCGGGAGAGTGTACAATGAGCAGTTCTTC. V usage is TRBV7-9 and J usage is TRBJ2-1; 12 positions match TRBD2. Germline-derived CDR1 and CDR2 are SEHNR and FQNEAQ (reference sequence). The CDR3 spans 16 residues. V was clipped by 5 bases and J by 4 bases; unmatched bases: 6.

This chain links TRBV28 with TRBJ2-5, with unresolved D. CDR1 MDHEN and CDR2 SYDVKM come from the germline V gene. The CDR3 has 15 residues. Trimming removed 2 bases at V and 11 bases at J, with 21 bases between. CDR3 sequence: CASSLPGLGSNEQYF. The CDR3 nucleotides read TGTGCCAGCAGTTTACCGGGCCTCGGGTCCAATGAGCAGTACTTC.

This clonotype has just one count. The chain couples TRBV29-1 to TRBJ2-5, with 13 bases identical to TRBD2. This CDR3 spans 18 amino acids. Germline V gives CDR1 SQVTM, CDR2 ANQGSEA. Losses at the gene ends were 7 bases for V and 11 bases for J; bases not matched to a gene: 25. The CDR3 reads CSGGPTSGRISPSNEQYF. The CDR3 nucleotides read TGCAGCGGGGGCCCGACTAGCGGGAGGATTAGTCCCTCCAATGAGCAGTACTTC.

The chain joins TRBV2 to TRBJ1-2; D call uncertain. CDR3 size: 13 residues. V dropped 7 bases and J dropped 2 bases, with 11 bases sitting between them. The germline V gene encodes CDR1 SNHLY and CDR2 FYNNEI. The CDR3 protein is CASKGPQNYGYTF. Written as DNA, the CDR3 is TGTGCCAGCAAAGGTCCGCAGAACTATGGCTACACCTTC.

This clonotype has more than one count but fewer than ten. The chain joins TRBV3-1 to TRBJ2-7; D is perhaps TRBD2 (6 bases). This CDR3 comprises 13 residues. V gave up 2 bases and J gave up 3 bases, with 8 bases separating them. Germline CDR1 and CDR2: LGHDT and YNNKEL (reference sequence). CDR3 region: CASSQWRGYEQYF. In DNA, the CDR3 is TGTGCCAGCAGCCAATGGAGGGGCTACGAGCAGTACTTC.

CDR3 DNA sequence: TGTGCCAGCAGTTACCTAATTGGACAGGGGGCCTACGAGCAGTACTTC. It specifies CASSYLIGQGAYEQYF. The chain combines TRBV6-2 or TRBV6-3 with TRBJ2-7; 10 nucleotides line up with TRBD1. The V gene's germline CDR1 is MNHEY and CDR2 SVGEGT. The junction had 6 bases not matched to a gene; V was cut back by 2 bases and J by 2 bases. The CDR3 runs 16 residues.

The V and J genes are TRBV5-6 and TRBJ2-3, with 7 bases aligning to TRBD1. V dropped 4 bases and J dropped 5; count of bases not matched to a gene: 7. This CDR3 is 14 amino acids long. Looked up from germline, CDR1 is SGHDT and CDR2 is YYEEEE. In nucleotides, the CDR3 is TGTGCCAGCAGCCTCGACAGGGATCGAGATACGCAGTATTTT. It specifies CASSLDRDRDTQYF.

The V gene is TRBV21-1, the J gene TRBJ2-3; the D call in the table, TRBD2, was not verified against the DNA. TRBV21-1 is given as a pseudogene. This CDR3 is 14 amino acids long. For the CDR3, the DNA is TGTGCCAGCACCCTAGCGGGAGTCACAGATACGCAGTATTTT. The encoded protein is CASTLAGVTDTQYF.

The rearrangement joins TRBV25-1 to TRBJ2-7; D not resolved. Trimming left V 6 bases short and J 2 bases short, with 17 bases between. The CDR3 is 15 residues long. Germline CDR1 is MGHDK and CDR2 is SYGVNS. Here the CDR3 DNA reads TGTGCCAGCAGCCTAACCGGCGGCGTCGCCTACGAGCAGTACTTC. Translation gives CASSLTGGVAYEQYF.

The chain couples TRBV6-6 to TRBJ2-3; 9 bases are a match to TRBD1. In germline, CDR1 is MNHNY, CDR2 SVGAGI (reference sequence). J gave up 0 bases and V 6 bases, and 4 bases lay outside the gene matches. The CDR3 sequence is 15 residues long. The CDR3 is CASRGDRVSTDTQYF. In DNA, the CDR3 is TGTGCCAGCAGGGGGGACAGGGTGAGCACAGATACGCAGTATTTT.

This rearrangement joins TRBV7-9 to TRBJ1-1; maybe TRBD1 (5 bases). Trimming left V 5 bases short and J 1 base short, with 11 bases between. Germline CDR1 reads SEHNR; CDR2 reads FQNEAQ (reference sequence). The CDR3 contains 14 residues. CDR3 sequence (DNA): TGTGCCAGCAGCACGCACCAGGGGAACACTGAAGCTTTCTTT. Residues: CASSTHQGNTEAFF.

The chain employs TRBV6-4 and TRBJ1-2; D remains ambiguous. The germline CDR1 and CDR2 sequences are MRHNA and SNTAGT. The CDR3 runs 17 residues. V shed 4 bases and J shed 2 bases, with 20 bases lying between them. The CDR3 coding sequence is TGTGCCAGCAGTGCAGGAGGAGGGTCACAGCCCAACTATGGCTACACCTTC. As protein: CASSAGGGSQPNYGYTF.

This clonotype occurred a few times. This rearrangement joins TRBV29-1 to TRBJ2-4; perhaps TRBD1 as D (5 bases). From germline, CDR1 is SQVTM and CDR2 ANQGSEA. V lost 7 bases, J lost 1 base, and 17 bases lay in between. The CDR3 totals 15 residues. CDR3 region: CSASGNSEAKNIQYF. The CDR3 bases are TGCAGCGCTTCAGGGAATTCAGAGGCCAAAAACATTCAGTACTTC.

A few counts support this clonotype. This sequence joins TRBV7-2 and TRBJ2-7, with 13 bases lining up with TRBD2. The J segment lost 3 bases and the V segment lost 8 bases, leaving 4 bases of the junction unmatched. In germline, CDR1 is SGHTA, CDR2 FQGNSA. The CDR3 is 14 residues long. CDR3 nucleotides: TGTGCCAGCGCCAGGACTAGCGGGAGCTACGAGCAGTACTTC. This translates into CASARTSGSYEQYF.

This chain uses TRBV6-5 with TRBJ2-6; D gene unclear. Deletions cut 7 bases from V and 4 bases from J, with 17 bases between. Germline CDR1 MNHEY, CDR2 SVGAGI. The CDR3 totals 16 residues. This CDR3 reads CASKGPSSTGANVLTF. The CDR3, as DNA: TGTGCCAGCAAAGGACCGAGCTCTACCGGGGCCAACGTCCTGACTTTC.

This sequence joins TRBV12-3 or TRBV12-4 and TRBJ1-1; a possible D gene is TRBD1 (6 bases). V lost 5 bases to trimming and J lost 1 base, with 17 bases between them. The CDR3 is 16 amino acids. In DNA form, the CDR3 reads TGTGCCAGCAGTCGGCAGGAGGGGGGACCGAACACTGAAGCTTTCTTT. Translating gives CASSRQEGGPNTEAFF.

The J gene is TRBJ2-4, the V gene TRBV18; 7 positions match TRBD1. The J call may be in error: the DNA end matches TRBJ2-7 better. Germline-derived CDR1 and CDR2 are KGHSH and LQKENI. This CDR3 contains 14 residues. DNA of the CDR3: TGTGCCAGCTCACCACGGGGACAGACCTACGAGCAGTACTTC. Translating it yields CASSPRGQTYEQYF.

The chain links TRBV7-9 to TRBJ1-6; D may be TRBD1 (5 bases). The length of the CDR3 is 16 residues. Germline-derived CDR1 and CDR2 are SEHNR and FQNEAQ (reference sequence). Trimming left V 3 bases short and J 3 bases short, with 12 bases between. The CDR3 spells CASSFGGASYNSPLHF. In DNA, the CDR3 is TGTGCCAGCAGCTTTGGTGGGGCAAGCTATAATTCACCCCTCCACTTT.

The chain joins TRBV27 to TRBJ2-4; no firm D call. With the DNA end fitting TRBJ2-5 better, the J assignment may be wrong. The length of the CDR3 is 13 residues. Germline V gives CDR1 MNHEY, CDR2 SMNVEV (reference sequence). CDR3 bases: TGTGCCAGCAGTCCCCTCACCCAAGAGACCCAGTACTTC. Amino acid sequence: CASSPLTQETQYF.

This clonotype was observed a single time. The V call is TRBV2, the J call TRBJ1-4; 9 bases fit TRBD1. The CDR3 length is 17 residues. V was pared by 11 bases and J by 0 bases, with 13 bases of the junction left unmatched. Germline V CDR1 and CDR2: SNHLY, FYNNEI. The CDR3 spells CACRDRVLLATNEKLFF. The CDR3 region has the DNA TGTGCCTGCCGGGACAGGGTACTACTGGCAACTAATGAAAAACTGTTTTTT. The full variable domain, rest sourced from reference TRBV2 and TRBJ1-4, is EPEVTQTPSHQVTQMGQEVILRCVPISNHLYFYWYRQILGQKVEFLVSFYNNEISEKSEIFDDQFSVERPDGSNFTLKIRSTKLEDSAMYFCACRDRVLLATNEKLFFGSGTQLSVL.

J is TRBJ2-7 and V is TRBV4-2, with D perhaps matching TRBD2 (9 bases). Per the germline V gene, CDR1 is LGHNA and CDR2 is YNFKEQ. The CDR3 contains 16 residues. Between the trimmed V and J ends, which lost 2 bases and 3 bases, there was a span of 17 bases. CDR3 DNA sequence: TGTGCCAGCAGCCAATCAGGGGGCGGGGGGGACTACGAGCAGTACTTC. Translating it yields CASSQSGGGGDYEQYF.

V is TRBV12-3 or TRBV12-4 and J is TRBJ2-7; no reliable D call. This CDR3 has 12 amino acids. V dropped 7 bases and J dropped 3 bases, with 10 bases sitting between them. CDR3 bases: TGTGCCAGCATGGGTGGAATCTACGAGCAGTACTTC. Translated: CASMGGIYEQYF.

This clonotype occurred a few times. The V gene is TRBV29-1, the J gene TRBJ2-4; D call uncertain. The CDR3 length is 14 residues. CDR1 is SQVTM, CDR2 ANQGSEA, per germline. The V end was cut by 5 bases, the J end by 1 base, with 12 bases between. The CDR3, as DNA: TGCAGCGTTATTTTCTTAGGGGCCAAAAACATTCAGTACTTC. Translation: CSVIFLGAKNIQYF.

The V gene is TRBV10-3, the J gene TRBJ2-1, with 7 bases lining up with TRBD2. Unmatched junction bases numbered 11, after V lost 7 bases and J lost 8 bases. Germline CDR1 is ENHRY and CDR2 is SYGVKD. The CDR3 is made up of 14 amino acids. CDR3 region: CAITGSGASDEQFF. DNA for the CDR3: TGTGCCATCACGGGGAGCGGGGCTTCGGATGAGCAGTTCTTC.

The chain links TRBV20-1 to TRBJ2-4; no clear D. The J call could be wrong; TRBJ2-5 is a better fit for the DNA end. The CDR3 covers 13 residues. Germline CDR1 reads DFQATT; CDR2 reads SNEGSKA (reference sequence). Here the CDR3 DNA reads TGCAGTGCTAGAGGACTGAGACAAGAGACCCAGTACTTC. Residues: CSARGLRQETQYF.

A few counts support this clonotype. The chain employs TRBV12-3 or TRBV12-4 and TRBJ2-3; 12 nucleotides agree with TRBD1. V was pared by 5 bases and J by 5 bases, with 17 bases of the junction left unmatched. The CDR3 contains 19 residues. CDR3: CASSHDRRPGTGGLDTQYF. Written as DNA, the CDR3 is TGTGCCAGCAGTCACGACCGACGACCCGGGACAGGGGGCTTAGATACGCAGTATTTT.

J is TRBJ2-4 and V is TRBV7-3; D not certain. The CDR3 is 13 amino acids. The germline V and J ends were trimmed by 4 bases and 7 bases, with 11 bases remaining between them. CDR1 is SGHTA, CDR2 FQGTGA, per germline. The CDR3 reads CASSSTTHNIQYF. CDR3 coding DNA: TGTGCCAGCAGCTCCACAACTCATAACATTCAGTACTTC.

The sample holds a few counts of this clonotype. The chain links TRBV25-1 to TRBJ2-1; D tentatively reads TRBD1 or TRBD2 (5 bases each). This CDR3 is 17 amino acids long. The V end lost 3 bases, the J end lost 3 bases, and 18 bases lay between the germline ends. Germline V gene data show CDR1 as MGHDK and CDR2 as SYGVNS. Written as DNA, the CDR3 is TGTGCCAGCAGTGACCTTTTGGGGGAGTCCCTCTACAATGAGCAGTTCTTC. Translated: CASSDLLGESLYNEQFF.

This clonotype was recorded only once. J is TRBJ2-5 and V is TRBV7-9; D remains unclear. CDR1 is SEHNR, CDR2 FQNEAQ, per germline (reference sequence). Between the trimmed V and J ends, which lost 0 bases and 2 bases, there was a span of 13 bases. The CDR3 consists of 16 residues. The CDR3 DNA follows: TGTGCCAGCAGCTTAGCATTGGGCGGAGAGCAAGAGACCCAGTACTTC. Translated, it gives CASSLALGGEQETQYF.

V is TRBV10-3 and J is TRBJ2-5; D may be TRBD2 (5 bases). TRBJ2-7 matches the DNA end more closely, so the J call is doubtful. The CDR3 has 13 amino acids. Germline V gene lookup returns CDR1 ENHRY and CDR2 SYGVKD. CDR3 bases: TGTGCCTCCAAAGCAGTCCCCCGGGGCGAGCAGTACTTC. Translated: CASKAVPRGEQYF.